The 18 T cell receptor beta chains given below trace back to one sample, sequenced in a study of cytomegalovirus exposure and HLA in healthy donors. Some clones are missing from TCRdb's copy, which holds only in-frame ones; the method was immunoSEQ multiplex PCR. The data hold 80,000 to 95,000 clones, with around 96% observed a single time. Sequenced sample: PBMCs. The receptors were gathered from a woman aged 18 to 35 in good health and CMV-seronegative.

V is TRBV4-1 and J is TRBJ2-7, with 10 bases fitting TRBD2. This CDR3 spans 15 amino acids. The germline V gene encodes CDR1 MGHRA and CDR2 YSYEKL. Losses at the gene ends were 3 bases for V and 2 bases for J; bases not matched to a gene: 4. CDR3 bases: TGCGCCAGCAGCCACACTAGCGGGATGACCTACGAGCAGTACTTC. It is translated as CASSHTSGMTYEQYF.

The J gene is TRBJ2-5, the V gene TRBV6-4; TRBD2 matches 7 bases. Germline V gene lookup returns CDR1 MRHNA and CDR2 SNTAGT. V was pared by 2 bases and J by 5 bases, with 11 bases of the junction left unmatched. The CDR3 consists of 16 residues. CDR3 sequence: CASSDPSTFGGETQYF. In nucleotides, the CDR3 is TGTGCCAGCAGTGACCCTTCGACCTTCGGGGGGGAGACCCAGTACTTC.

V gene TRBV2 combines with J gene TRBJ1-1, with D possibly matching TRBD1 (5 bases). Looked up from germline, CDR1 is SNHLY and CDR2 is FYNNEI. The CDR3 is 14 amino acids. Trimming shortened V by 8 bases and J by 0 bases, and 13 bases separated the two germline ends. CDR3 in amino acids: CASDRGTVNTEAFF. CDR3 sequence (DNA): TGTGCCAGCGACCGCGGGACGGTGAACACTGAAGCTTTCTTT.

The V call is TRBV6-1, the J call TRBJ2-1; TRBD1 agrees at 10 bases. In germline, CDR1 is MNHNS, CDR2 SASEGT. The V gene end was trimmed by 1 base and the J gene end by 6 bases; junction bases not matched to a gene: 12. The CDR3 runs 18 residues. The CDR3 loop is CASSEDGIGTGALNEQFF. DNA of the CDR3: TGTGCCAGCAGTGAAGATGGGATCGGGACAGGGGCCCTCAATGAGCAGTTCTTC.

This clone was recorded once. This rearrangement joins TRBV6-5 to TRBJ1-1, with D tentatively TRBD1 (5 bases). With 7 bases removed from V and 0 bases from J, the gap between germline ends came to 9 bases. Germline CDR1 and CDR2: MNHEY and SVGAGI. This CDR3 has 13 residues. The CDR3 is CASTPQVNTEAFF. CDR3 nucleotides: TGTGCCAGCACCCCACAGGTGAACACTGAAGCTTTCTTT.

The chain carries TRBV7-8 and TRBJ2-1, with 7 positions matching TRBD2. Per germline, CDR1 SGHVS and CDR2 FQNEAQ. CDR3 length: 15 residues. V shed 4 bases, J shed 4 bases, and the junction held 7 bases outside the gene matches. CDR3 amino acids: CASSSELASYNEQFF. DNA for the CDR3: TGTGCCAGCAGCTCCGAACTAGCGAGTTACAATGAGCAGTTCTTC.

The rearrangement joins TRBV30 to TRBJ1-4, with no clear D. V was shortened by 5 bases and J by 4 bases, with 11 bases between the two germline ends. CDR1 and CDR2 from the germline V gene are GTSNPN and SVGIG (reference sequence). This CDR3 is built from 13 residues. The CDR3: CAWQDWFNEKLFF. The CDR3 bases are TGTGCCTGGCAGGACTGGTTTAATGAAAAACTGTTTTTT.

CDR3 DNA: TGTGCCAGCAGCGTAGAACCCCAGGGGGGAAACATTCAGTACTTC. Residues: CASSVEPQGGNIQYF. The V call is TRBV9, the J call TRBJ2-4; a weak D match, TRBD1 (7 bases). CDR1 SGDLS and CDR2 YYNGEE come from the germline V gene. The CDR3 has 15 residues. V lost 0 bases and J lost 6, with 13 bases in between.

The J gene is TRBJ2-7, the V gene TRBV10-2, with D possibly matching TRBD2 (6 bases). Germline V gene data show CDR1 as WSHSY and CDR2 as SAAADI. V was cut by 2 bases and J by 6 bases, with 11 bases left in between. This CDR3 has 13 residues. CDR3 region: CASSEHQLAEQYF. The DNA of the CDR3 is TGCGCCAGCAGTGAGCATCAACTAGCCGAGCAGTACTTC.

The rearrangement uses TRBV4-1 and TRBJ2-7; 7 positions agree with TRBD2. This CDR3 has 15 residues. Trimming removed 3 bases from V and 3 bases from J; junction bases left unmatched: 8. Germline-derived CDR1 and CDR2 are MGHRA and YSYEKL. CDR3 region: CASSQAAGVRYEQYF. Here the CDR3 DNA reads TGCGCCAGCAGCCAGGCGGCGGGAGTGCGCTACGAGCAGTACTTC.

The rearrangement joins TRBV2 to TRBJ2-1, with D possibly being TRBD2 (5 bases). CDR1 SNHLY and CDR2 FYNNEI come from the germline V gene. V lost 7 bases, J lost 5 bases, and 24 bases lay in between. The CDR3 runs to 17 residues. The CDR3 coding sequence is TGTGCCAGCAAGGGAGCTTTAACTTACAAGGAGGACAATGAGCAGTTCTTC. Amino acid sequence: CASKGALTYKEDNEQFF.

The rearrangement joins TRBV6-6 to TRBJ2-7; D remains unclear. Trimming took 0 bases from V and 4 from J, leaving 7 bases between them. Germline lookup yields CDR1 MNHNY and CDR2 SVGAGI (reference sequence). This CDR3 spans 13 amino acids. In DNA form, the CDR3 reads TGTGCCAGCAGTTACTCCGTGTATTACGAGCAGTACTTC. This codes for CASSYSVYYEQYF.

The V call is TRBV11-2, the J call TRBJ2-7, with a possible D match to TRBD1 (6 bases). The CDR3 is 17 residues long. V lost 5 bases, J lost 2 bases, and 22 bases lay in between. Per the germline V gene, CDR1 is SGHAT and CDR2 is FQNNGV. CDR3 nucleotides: TGTGCCAGCAGCAGAAGGGCCAGTCGGGACACCACCTACGAGCAGTACTTC. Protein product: CASSRRASRDTTYEQYF.

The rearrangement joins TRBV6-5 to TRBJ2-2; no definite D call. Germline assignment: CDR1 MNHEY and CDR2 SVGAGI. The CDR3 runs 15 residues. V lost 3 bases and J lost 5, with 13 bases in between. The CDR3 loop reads CASSYNLLLTGELFF. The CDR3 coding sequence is TGTGCCAGCAGTTATAACCTCCTTCTAACCGGGGAGCTGTTTTTT.

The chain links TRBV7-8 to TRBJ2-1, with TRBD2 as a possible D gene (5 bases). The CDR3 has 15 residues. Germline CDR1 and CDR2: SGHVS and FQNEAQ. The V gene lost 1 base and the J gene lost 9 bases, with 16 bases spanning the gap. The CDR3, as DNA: TGTGCCAGCAGCTTAGACGGGCCGAGGGCGGGTGAGCAGTTCTTC. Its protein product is CASSLDGPRAGEQFF.

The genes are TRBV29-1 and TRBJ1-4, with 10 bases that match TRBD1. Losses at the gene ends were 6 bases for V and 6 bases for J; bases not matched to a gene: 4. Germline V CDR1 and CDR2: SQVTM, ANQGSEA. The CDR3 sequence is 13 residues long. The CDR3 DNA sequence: TGCAGCGTGGAGACAGGGGGCGATGAAAAACTGTTTTTT. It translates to CSVETGGDEKLFF.

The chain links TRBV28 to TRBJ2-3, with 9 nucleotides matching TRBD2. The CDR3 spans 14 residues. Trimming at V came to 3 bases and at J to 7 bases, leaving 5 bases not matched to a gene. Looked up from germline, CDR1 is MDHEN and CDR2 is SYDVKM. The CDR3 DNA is TGTGCCAGCAGTTTTCCTAGCGGGGCTAATACGCAGTATTTT. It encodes CASSFPSGANTQYF.

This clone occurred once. In DNA, the CDR3 is TGCGCCAGCAGCTTGAGCGGGCAGGTAGCCTACGAGCAGTACTTC. Amino acids: CASSLSGQVAYEQYF. This chain joins TRBV5-1 and TRBJ2-7, with a weak D call TRBD2 (6 bases). V was pared by 1 base and J by 2 bases, with 13 bases between. This CDR3 contains 15 residues. Germline CDR1 and CDR2: SGHRS and YFSETQ.